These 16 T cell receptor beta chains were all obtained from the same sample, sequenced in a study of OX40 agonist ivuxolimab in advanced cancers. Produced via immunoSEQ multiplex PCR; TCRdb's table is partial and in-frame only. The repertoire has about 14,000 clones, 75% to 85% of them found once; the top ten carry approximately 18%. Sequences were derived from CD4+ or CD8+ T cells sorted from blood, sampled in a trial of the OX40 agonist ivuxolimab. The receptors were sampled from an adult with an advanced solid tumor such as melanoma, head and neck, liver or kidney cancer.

CDR3 in DNA: TGTGCCAGCGTGGGGGCCGGAGAGCAGCCCCAGCATTTT. Its protein product is CASVGAGEQPQHF. The chain links TRBV7-8 to TRBJ1-5, with a possible D match to TRBD1 (6 bases). Germline CDR1 SGHVS, CDR2 FQNEAQ. Trimming stripped 8 bases from V and 7 bases from J, with 15 bases between. CDR3 size: 13 residues. Supplemented by reference TRBV7-8 and TRBJ1-5, the full variable domain reads GAGVSQSPRYKVAKRGQDVALRCDPISGHVSLFWYQQALGQGPEFLTYFQNEAQLDKSGLPSDRFFAERPEGSVSTLKIQRTQQEDSAVYLCASVGAGEQPQHFGDGTRLSIL.

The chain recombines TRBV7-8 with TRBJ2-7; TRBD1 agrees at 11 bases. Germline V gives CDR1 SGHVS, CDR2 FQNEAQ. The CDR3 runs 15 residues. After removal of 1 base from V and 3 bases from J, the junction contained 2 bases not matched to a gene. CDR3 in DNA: TGTGCCAGCAGCTTAGATGGGACAGGGGGCTACGAGCAGTACTTC. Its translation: CASSLDGTGGYEQYF.

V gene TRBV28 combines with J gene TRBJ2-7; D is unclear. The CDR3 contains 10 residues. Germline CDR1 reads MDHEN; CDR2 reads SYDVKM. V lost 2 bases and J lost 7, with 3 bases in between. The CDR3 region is CASSLGEQYF. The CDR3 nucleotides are TGTGCCAGCAGTTTAGGAGAGCAGTACTTC.

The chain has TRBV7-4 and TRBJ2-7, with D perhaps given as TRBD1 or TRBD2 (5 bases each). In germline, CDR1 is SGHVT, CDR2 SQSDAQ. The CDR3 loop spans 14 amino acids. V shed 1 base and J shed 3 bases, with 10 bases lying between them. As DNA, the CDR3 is TGTGCCAGCAGCTTAGTGGGGGATCTCTACGAGCAGTACTTC. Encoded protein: CASSLVGDLYEQYF.

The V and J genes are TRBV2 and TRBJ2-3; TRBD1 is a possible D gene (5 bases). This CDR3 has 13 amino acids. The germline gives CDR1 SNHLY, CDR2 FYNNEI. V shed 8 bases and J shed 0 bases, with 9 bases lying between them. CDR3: CASQGLSTDTQYF. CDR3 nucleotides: TGTGCCAGCCAGGGTCTCAGCACAGATACGCAGTATTTT.

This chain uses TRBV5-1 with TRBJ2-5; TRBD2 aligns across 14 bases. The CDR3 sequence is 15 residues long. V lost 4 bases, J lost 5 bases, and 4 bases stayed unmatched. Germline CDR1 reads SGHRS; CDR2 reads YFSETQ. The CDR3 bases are TGCGCCAGCAGCCCGGGACTAGCGGGAGAGGAGACCCAGTACTTC. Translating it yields CASSPGLAGEETQYF.

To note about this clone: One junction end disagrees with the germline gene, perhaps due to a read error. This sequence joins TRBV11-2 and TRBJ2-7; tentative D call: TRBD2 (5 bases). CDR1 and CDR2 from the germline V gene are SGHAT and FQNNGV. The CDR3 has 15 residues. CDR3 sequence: CASSQQRTGSYEQYF. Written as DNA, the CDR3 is TGCGCCAGCAGCCAACAAAGGACTGGCTCCTACGAGCAGTACTTC.

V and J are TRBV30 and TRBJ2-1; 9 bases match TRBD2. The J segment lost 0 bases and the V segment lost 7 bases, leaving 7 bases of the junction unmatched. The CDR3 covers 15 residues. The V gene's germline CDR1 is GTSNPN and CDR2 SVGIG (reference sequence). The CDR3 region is CASSPSGISYNEQFF. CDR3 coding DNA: TGTGCCTCCTCTCCTAGCGGGATCTCCTACAATGAGCAGTTCTTC.

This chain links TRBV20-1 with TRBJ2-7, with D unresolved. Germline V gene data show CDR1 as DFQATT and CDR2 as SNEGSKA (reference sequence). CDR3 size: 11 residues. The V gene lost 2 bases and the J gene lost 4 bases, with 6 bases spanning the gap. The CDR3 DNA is TGCAGTGCTAGACAAGAATACGAGCAGTACTTC. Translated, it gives CSARQEYEQYF.

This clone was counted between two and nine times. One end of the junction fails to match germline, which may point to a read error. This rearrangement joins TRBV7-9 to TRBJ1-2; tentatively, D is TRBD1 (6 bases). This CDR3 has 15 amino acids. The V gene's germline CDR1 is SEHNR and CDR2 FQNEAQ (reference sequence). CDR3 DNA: TGCGCCAGCAGCCAACAACGGACAGCGAATTATGGCTACACCTTC. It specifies CASSQQRTANYGYTF.

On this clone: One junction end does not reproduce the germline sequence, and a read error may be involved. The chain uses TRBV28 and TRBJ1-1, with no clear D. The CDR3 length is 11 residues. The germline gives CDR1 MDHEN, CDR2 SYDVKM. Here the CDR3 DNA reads TGTGCCAGCAGCCTGAACTCTGAAGCTTTCTTT. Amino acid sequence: CASSLNSEAFF.

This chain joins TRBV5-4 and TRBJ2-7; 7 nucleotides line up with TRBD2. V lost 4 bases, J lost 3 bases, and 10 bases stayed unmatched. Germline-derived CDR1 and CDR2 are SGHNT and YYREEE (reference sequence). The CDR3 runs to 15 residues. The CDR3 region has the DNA TGTGCCAGCAGCCAAGATGCTAGCGGAATCTACGAGCAGTACTTC. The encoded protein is CASSQDASGIYEQYF. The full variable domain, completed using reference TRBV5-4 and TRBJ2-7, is ETGVTQSPTHLIKTRGQQVTLRCSSQSGHNTVSWYQQALGQGPQFIFQYYREEENGRGNFPPRFSGLQFPNYSSELNVNALELDDSALYLCASSQDASGIYEQYFGPGTRLTVT.

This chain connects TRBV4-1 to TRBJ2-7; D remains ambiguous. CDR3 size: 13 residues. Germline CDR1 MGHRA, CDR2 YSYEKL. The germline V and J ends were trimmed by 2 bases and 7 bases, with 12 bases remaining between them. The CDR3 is CASSQRPSWEQYF. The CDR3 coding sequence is TGCGCCAGCAGCCAACGACCCTCATGGGAGCAGTACTTC.

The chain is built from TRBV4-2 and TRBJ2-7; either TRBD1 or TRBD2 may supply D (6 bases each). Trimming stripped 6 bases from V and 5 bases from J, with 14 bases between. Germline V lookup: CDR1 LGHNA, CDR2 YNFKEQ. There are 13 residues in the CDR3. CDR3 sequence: CASRLQGGNEQYF. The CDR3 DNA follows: TGTGCCAGCAGGTTACAGGGAGGAAACGAGCAGTACTTC.

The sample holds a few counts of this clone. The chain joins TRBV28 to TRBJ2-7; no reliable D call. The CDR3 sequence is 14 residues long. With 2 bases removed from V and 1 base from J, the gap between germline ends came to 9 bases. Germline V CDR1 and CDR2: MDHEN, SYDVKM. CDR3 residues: CASSLTGLSYEQYF. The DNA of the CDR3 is TGTGCCAGCAGTTTAACGGGTCTTTCCTACGAGCAGTACTTC. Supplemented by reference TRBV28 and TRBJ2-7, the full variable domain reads DVKVTQSSRYLVKRTGEKVFLECVQDMDHENMFWYRQDPGLGLRLIYFSYDVKMKEKGDIPEGYSVSREKKERFSLILESASTNQTSMYLCASSLTGLSYEQYFGPGTRLTVT.

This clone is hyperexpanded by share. Written as DNA, the CDR3 is TGTGCCAGCAGTTTTTGGTCCGGGGAGCAGTACTTC. This translates into CASSFWSGEQYF. The chain couples TRBV28 to TRBJ2-7, with unresolved D. The CDR3 totals 12 residues. From germline, CDR1 is MDHEN and CDR2 SYDVKM. The V gene lost 3 bases and the J gene lost 7 bases, with 10 bases spanning the gap.